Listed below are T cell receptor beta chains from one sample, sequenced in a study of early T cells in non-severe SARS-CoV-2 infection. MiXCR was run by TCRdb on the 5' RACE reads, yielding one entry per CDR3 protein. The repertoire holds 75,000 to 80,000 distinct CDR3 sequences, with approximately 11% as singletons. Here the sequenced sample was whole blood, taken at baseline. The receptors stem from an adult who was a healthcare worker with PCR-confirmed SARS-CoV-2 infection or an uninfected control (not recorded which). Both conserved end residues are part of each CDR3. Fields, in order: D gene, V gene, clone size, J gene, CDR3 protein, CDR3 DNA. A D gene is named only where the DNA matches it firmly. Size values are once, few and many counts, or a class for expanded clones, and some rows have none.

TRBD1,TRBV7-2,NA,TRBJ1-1,CASSIRQGLPEAFF,TGTGCCAGCAGCATCAGACAGGGTTTGCCTGAAGCTTTCTTT
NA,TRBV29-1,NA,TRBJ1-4,CNLGTTNEKLFF,TGCAACCTCGGAACAACTAATGAAAAACTGTTTTTT
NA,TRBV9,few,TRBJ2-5,CASSAAGVQETQYF,TGTGCCAGCAGCGCCGCAGGGGTGCAAGAGACCCAGTACTTC
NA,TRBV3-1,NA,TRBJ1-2,CASSPDGYYGYTF,TGTGCCAGCAGCCCGGACGGATACTATGGCTACACCTTC
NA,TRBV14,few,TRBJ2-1,CASSRVGEMAYNEQFF,TGTGCCAGCAGCAGAGTCGGGGAGATGGCCTACAATGAGCAGTTCTTC
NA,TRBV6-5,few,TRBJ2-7,CASRRAGYEQYF,TGTGCCAGCAGACGCGCCGGGTACGAGCAGTACTTC
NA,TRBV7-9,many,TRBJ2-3,CASSLGLDADTQYF,TGTGCCAGCAGCTTGGGACTCGACGCAGATACGCAGTATTTT
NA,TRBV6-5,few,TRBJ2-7,CASRRTVFPYEQYF,TGTGCCAGCAGGCGGACAGTATTTCCCTACGAGCAGTACTTC
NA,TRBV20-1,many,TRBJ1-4,CSALRRGSTNEKLFF,TGCAGTGCCCTCAGGCGGGGGTCCACTAATGAAAAACTGTTTTTT
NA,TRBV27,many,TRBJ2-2,CASSLGASLPGELFF,TGTGCCAGCAGTTTAGGGGCTAGCCTCCCCGGGGAGCTGTTTTTT
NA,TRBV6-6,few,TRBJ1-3,CASSYYSRFGGNTIYF,TGTGCCAGCAGTTACTACAGCAGGTTCGGTGGAAACACCATATATTTT
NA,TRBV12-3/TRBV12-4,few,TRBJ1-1,CASRGGAEAFF,TGTGCCAGCAGAGGGGGGGCTGAAGCTTTCTTT
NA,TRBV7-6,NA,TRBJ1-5,CASSLGVDQPQHF,TGTGCCAGCAGCTTAGGAGTGGACCAGCCCCAGCATTTT
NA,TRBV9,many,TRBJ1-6,CASSVDAGNSSPLHF,TGTGCCAGCAGCGTAGATGCGGGGAATTCTTCACCCCTCCACTTT
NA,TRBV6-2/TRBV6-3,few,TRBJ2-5,CASSSRSSETQYF,TGTGCCAGCAGCTCCCGAAGTTCAGAGACCCAGTACTTC
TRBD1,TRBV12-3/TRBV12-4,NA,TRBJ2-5,CASSGDRDQETQYF,TGTGCCAGCAGCGGGGACAGGGACCAAGAGACCCAGTACTTC
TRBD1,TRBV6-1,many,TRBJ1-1,CASSERGPNTEAFF,TGTGCCAGCAGTGAGAGGGGGCCGAACACTGAAGCTTTCTTT
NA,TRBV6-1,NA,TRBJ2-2,CASRASGMNTGELFF,TGTGCCAGCAGAGCCTCGGGGATGAACACCGGGGAGCTGTTTTTT
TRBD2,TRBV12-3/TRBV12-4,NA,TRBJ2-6,CASSLAGLSGANVLTF,TGTGCCAGCAGTCTAGCGGGCCTATCTGGGGCCAACGTCCTGACTTTC
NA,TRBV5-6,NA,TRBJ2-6,CASTGLGAGANVLTF,TGTGCCAGTACGGGCCTCGGAGCTGGGGCCAACGTCCTGACTTTC
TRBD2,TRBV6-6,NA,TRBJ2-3,CASSPWTSGGAGTDTQYF,TGTGCCAGCAGCCCCTGGACTAGCGGGGGGGCCGGGACAGATACGCAGTATTTT
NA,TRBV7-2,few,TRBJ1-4,CASSQGLRREKLFF,TGTGCCAGCAGCCAGGGCCTAAGGCGGGAAAAACTGTTTTTT
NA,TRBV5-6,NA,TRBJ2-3,CASISEGDTQYF,TGTGCCAGCATTTCAGAGGGGGATACGCAGTATTTT
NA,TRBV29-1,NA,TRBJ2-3,CSVVVSGDTQYF,TGCAGCGTTGTAGTCTCTGGAGATACGCAGTATTTT
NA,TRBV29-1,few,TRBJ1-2,CSVEEGGYTF,TGCAGCGTTGAAGAAGGTGGCTACACCTTC
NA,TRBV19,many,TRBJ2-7,CASSIVARRENEQYF,TGTGCCAGTAGTATAGTCGCAAGAAGAGAGAACGAGCAGTACTTC
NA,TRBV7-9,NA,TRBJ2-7,CASSSGGASSYEQYF,TGTGCCAGCAGCTCCGGGGGAGCATCCTCCTACGAGCAGTACTTC
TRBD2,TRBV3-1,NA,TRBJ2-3,CASSQGGSGSRTDTQYF,TGTGCCAGCAGCCAAGGAGGGAGCGGGAGTCGCACAGATACGCAGTATTTT
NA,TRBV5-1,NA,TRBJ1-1,CASSLNPRGRAFF,TGCGCCAGCAGCCTCAACCCCAGGGGTAGGGCTTTCTTT
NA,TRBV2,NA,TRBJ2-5,CASNPPRGSLQETQYF,TGTGCCAGCAATCCCCCGAGGGGCAGCCTCCAAGAGACCCAGTACTTC
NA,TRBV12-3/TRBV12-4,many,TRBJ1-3,CACNLGNTIYF,TGTGCCTGCAATTTGGGAAACACCATATATTTT
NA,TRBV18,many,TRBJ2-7,CASSPISGSYEQYF,TGTGCCAGCTCCCCGATTAGCGGTTCCTACGAGCAGTACTTC
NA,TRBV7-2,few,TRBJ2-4,CASSLVGVGIQYF,TGTGCCAGCAGCTTGGTCGGGGTCGGCATTCAGTACTTC
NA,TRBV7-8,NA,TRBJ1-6,CASSLAITRGQKNSPLHF,TGTGCCAGCAGCTTAGCCATAACTCGGGGGCAGAAAAATTCACCCCTCCACTTT
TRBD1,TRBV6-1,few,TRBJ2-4,CASRNRGVDIQYF,TGTGCCAGCAGGAACAGGGGAGTGGACATTCAGTACTTC
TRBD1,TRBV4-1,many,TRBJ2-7,CASSQDRGQGAREQYF,TGCGCCAGCAGCCAAGATCGGGGACAGGGGGCAAGGGAGCAGTACTTC
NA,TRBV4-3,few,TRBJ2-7,CASSQDRDLGEQYF,TGCGCCAGCAGCCAAGATCGGGACTTGGGAGAGCAGTACTTC
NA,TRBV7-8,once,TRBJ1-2,CASSWRAGVNYGYTF,TGTGCCAGCAGCTGGAGGGCAGGGGTGAACTATGGCTACACCTTC
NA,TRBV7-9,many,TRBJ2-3,CASSLVGPIAFTLMADDSTDTQYF,TGTGCCAGCAGCTTAGTGGGGCCTATCGCCTTTACTTTAATGGCTGACGATAGCACAGATACGCAGTATTTT
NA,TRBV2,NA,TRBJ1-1,CASSVWQGSNTEAFF,TGTGCCAGCAGTGTTTGGCAGGGGAGTAACACTGAAGCTTTCTTT
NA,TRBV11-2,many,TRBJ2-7,CASSTTATAYEQYF,TGTGCCAGCAGCACCACAGCAACGGCCTACGAGCAGTACTTC
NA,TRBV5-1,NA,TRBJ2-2,CASSVTGELFF,TGCGCCAGCAGCGTTACCGGGGAGCTGTTTTTT
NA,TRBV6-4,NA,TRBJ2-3,CASSDRPEDTQYF,TGTGCCAGCAGTGATAGACCCGAAGATACGCAGTATTTT
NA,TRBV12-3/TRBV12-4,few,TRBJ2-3,CASSLLVPDTQYF,TGTGCCAGCAGTTTACTAGTCCCAGATACGCAGTATTTT
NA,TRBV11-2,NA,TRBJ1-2,CASSLDGTAYGYTF,TGTGCCAGCAGCTTAGATGGGACGGCCTATGGCTACACCTTC
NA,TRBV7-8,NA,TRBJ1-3,CASSLGQGNTIYF,TGTGCCAGCAGCTTAGGACAGGGAAACACCATATATTTT